The present T cell receptor beta chain was sequenced within a study of cytomegalovirus exposure and HLA in healthy donors (dated 2017 in TCRdb). A note on the overall study: In an earlier analysis of 587 of the donors, about 260 Gb of sequence data and 90 million to 130 million unique TCR beta sequences from roughly 200 million T cells were reported. To predict cytomegalovirus infection status, the study brought together high-throughput TCR immunosequencing, statistical association of individual TCRs with disease status, and machine learning. Because of strong linkage in the cohort, five DR-DQ haplotypes were treated as single units for association and clustering. Among the roughly 400 genotyped donors, around 81% belonged to the genetic ancestry cluster associated with self-reported Caucasian donors. Rather than using new phenotypic data, the later analysis identified candidate immune exposures from TCR beta sequences and from how often those sequences occurred across donors. All discovery cohort repertoires had been generated on a single sequencing platform. In a later analysis, previously published TCR beta repertoires from 666 donors were re-analyzed and high-resolution HLA genotyping was added so that TCR occurrence patterns could be studied. Alongside the repertoire data, information on donor age, sex, ethnicity and CMV serostatus was compiled. The T cell repertoires of 666 subjects were profiled by immunosequencing and related to cytomegalovirus serostatus. Genome-wide SNP genotypes for about 60% of the 666 donors were used in a later genetic analysis, which treated that subset as a discovery cohort. About 320 gigabases of sequencing data and 78 million or so unique TCR sequences were included in an early release covering roughly 600 HLA-typed donors. An earlier analysis of 587 of the donors used high-throughput TCR beta sequencing to judge whether each TCR beta V gene segment behaved as functional or pseudogenic. The study aimed to test whether cataloging public T cell receptors could reveal signatures of past pathogen exposure. The number of donors typed differed by locus, with about 629-640 for A, B, C, DRB1 and DQB1, roughly 550 for DQA1, 606 for DPA1, and 400 to 490 for DPB1. In addition to the first cohort of 650 to 750 subjects, a separate validation cohort of 120 different subjects was used. HLA typing covered class I and class II loci at four-digit resolution. Across 398 genotyped donors of the cohort, an average of roughly 250,000 unique TCR beta nucleotide sequences per donor were sequenced, and roughly 20% of those sequences were non-productive.

The library was generated by the immunoSEQ multiplex PCR assay. For the multiplex PCR, a mixture combining 60 forward primers for TCR Vbeta segments and 13 reverse primers for TCR Jbeta segments was used. Amplification of the CDR3 region of rearranged TCR beta genes was performed with a multiplex PCR assay on genomic DNA. The Illumina HiSeq System was used to sequence the amplified TCR beta libraries as 87-base-pair reads. The published analysis was carried out like this. A later analysis counted tens of millions of unique TCR beta chains across the 550 to 800 repertoires, and 10 million to 12 million of these chains were shared by at least two donors. A nearest-neighbor algorithm error-corrected the raw reads and collapsed the reads into unique sequences, merging closely related sequences to remove PCR and sequencing errors. To assign V, D and J gene segments, CDR3 sequences were aligned to IMGT reference sequences. Each retained sequence needed at least a six-nucleotide match to both a V gene segment and a J gene segment. Rearrangements were called productive when the CDR3 lacked stop codons and stayed in frame with V and J; all others were non-productive. CDR3 was defined according to IMGT convention as the region running from the second conserved V-encoded cysteine to the conserved J-encoded phenylalanine. Sequences without an unambiguous match to a single V gene segment were excluded from the earlier analysis of several hundred of the donors. An earlier analysis of about 590 of the donors classified V segments as functional when productive rearrangements were above 56.7% and as segregating when the standard deviation between donors was above 5%. A statistical classification framework was built to diagnose cytomegalovirus status from the catalog of TCR beta chain sequences. In a later analysis, TCR nucleotide sequences were compared against IMGT/GENE-DB human TR gene sequences so that V and J genes could be assigned. Using the TCRdist pipeline, a later analysis assigned CDR3 sequences along with most-parsimonious VDJ recombination scenarios. In a later analysis, every TCR beta chain was defined by the combination of its CDR3 amino acid sequence and its V-gene family, and reads without a unique V-gene family were dropped. In a later analysis, a few hundred highly shared, low-generation-probability nucleotide sequences were removed to address suspected cross-contamination and a sequencing artifact. A later analysis calculated a clonal expansion index for each public chain from normalized within-repertoire ranks of inferred template counts. A later analysis computed generation probabilities with a VDJ recombination model fitted to out-of-frame rearrangements, and checked the results against IGoR. In a later analysis, hypergeometric tests were used to score TCR-TCR, TCR-HLA and TCR-CMV co-occurrence, with a repertoire-size bias correction applied to TCR pairs. A later analysis estimated false discovery rates by permuting HLA or CMV assignments 20 times. A later analysis grouped co-occurring TCRs with DBSCAN, adding TCRdist sequence similarity when clustering within HLA-allele-positive subsets. Co-occurrence clustering excluded repertoires with fewer than 30,000 or more than 120,000 public chains, plus five with anomalous nucleotide sharing. TCRdb re-hosts the immuneACCESS table, in-frame sequences only. Its copies lack some clones; in the studies checked, an unresolved V gene accounts for under half of them, and the cause for the rest is not known. V, J and clone size are taken as reported in that table, and D and trimming were inferred from the DNA itself. The sample data list roughly 140,000 clones, and 75% to 85% of these were observed just once. Of the sample, around 4.4% falls within the top ten clones.

Overall results and qualifications from the work: In an earlier analysis of 587 of the donors, most TCR beta V segments appeared in productive rearrangements about 90% or about 30% of the time, broadly matching IMGT annotations. In this cohort, only TCR beta chains were sequenced, and detectable features were limited by the absence of alpha or paired-chain data. Some IMGT-functional V segments, including TRBV6-2 and TRBV6-3, could not be told apart with the 87-base-pair reads, so those segments were excluded. According to a later genetic analysis, donors in an Asian-associated ancestry cluster had fewer N-insertions in productive TCRs than the approximately 690-donor mean. Correlated functional status among segregating V segments might be attributable to linkage disequilibrium, but an unknown experimental factor could not be ruled out. An association between a missense DCLRE1C variant and V-gene and J-gene trimming of TCR beta chains was found in a later genetic analysis and replicated in an independent cohort. In both the original and validation cohorts, the classifier was reported to diagnose cytomegalovirus status with high specificity and sensitivity. When HLA alleles, especially DR and DQ, strongly co-occurred, attributing TCR associations to individual alleles was difficult. At a false discovery rate of 0.05, a later analysis linked approximately 18,000 TCR beta sequences to specific HLA alleles. Because counts were too low, about 18 rarely observed V segments, including chromosome 9 orphons, were excluded from the earlier analysis of 587 of the donors. A later analysis found that HLA-associated TCR beta chains were more clonally expanded and had lower generation probabilities than equally common non-associated chains. The authors suggested that the approach could potentially be generalized to other disease states and immunological phenotypes. In the study, some 180 TCR beta chains were listed as associated with cytomegalovirus. Presence/absence analyses assumed roughly uniform sequencing depth across donors, an assumption that may not hold. A further reported finding was that TCR beta sequences accurately predicted the HLA-A and HLA-B alleles for most subjects in the first cohort. A group of highly shared sequence variants was considered likely to be a technical artifact of the sequencing pipeline. According to a later analysis, parvovirus B19, influenza, CMV and Epstein-Barr virus appeared linked to several top co-occurrence clusters. According to a later analysis, TCR association rates differed among HLA loci, with DRB1 alleles showing the most associated TCRs and HLA-C alleles showing the fewest. Most CMV-associated TCR beta chains appeared to be HLA-restricted in a later analysis, and the HLA associations seemed to be driven largely by CMV exposure. HLA typing was unavailable for some donors at each locus, so association tests used only the typed subset. The only immune exposure information available for the cohort was CMV serostatus. In vitro tests confirmed that a few of the cytomegalovirus-associated TCR beta chains recognize cytomegalovirus antigens. While some public TCRs were present in many individuals, most TCR sequences turned up only very rarely across donors.

As to this clone: Its antigen is still unknown. No per-base quality is available; no much larger clone lies one base away.

The cohort consisted of 650 to 700 healthy bone marrow donors. At the time of sampling, all cohort members were nominally healthy, though unrecorded immune exposures were likely present. The donor tested CMV seronegative, placing the donor among the roughly 340 seronegative members of the cohort. A peripheral blood sample was provided by each donor, and peripheral blood mononuclear cells were used for TCR beta sequencing. Genomic DNA extraction from the blood cell samples was performed with the Qiagen DNeasy Blood Extraction Kit. CDR1 and CDR2, per the germline V gene, are SNHLY and FYNNEI. The CDR3 holds 12 amino acids from the cysteine to the phenylalanine. Of all the DNA, just the CDR3 is kept, 36 bases in frame from base 1.

The chain is made from TRBV2 and TRBJ2-5; no confident D gene assignment can be made. The J call may be faulty, since TRBJ2-7 better matches the DNA end. What was sequenced was PBMCs. This receptor was taken from a middle-aged man in good health and CMV-seronegative. The nucleotide sequence reads as follows: TGTGCCAGCAGTGCGTTCTTCTACGAGCAGTACTTC. Protein translation: CASSAFFYEQYF.